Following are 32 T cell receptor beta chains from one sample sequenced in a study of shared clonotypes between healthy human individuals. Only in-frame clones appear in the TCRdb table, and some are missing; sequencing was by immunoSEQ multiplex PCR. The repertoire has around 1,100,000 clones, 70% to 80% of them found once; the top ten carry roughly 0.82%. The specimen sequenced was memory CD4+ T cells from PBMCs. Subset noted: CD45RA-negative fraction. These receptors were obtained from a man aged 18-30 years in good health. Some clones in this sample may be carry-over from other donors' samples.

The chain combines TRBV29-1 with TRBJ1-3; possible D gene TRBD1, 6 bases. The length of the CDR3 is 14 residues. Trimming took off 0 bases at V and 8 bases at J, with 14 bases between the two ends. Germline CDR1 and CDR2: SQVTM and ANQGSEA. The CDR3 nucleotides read TGCAGCGTTGAAGATAGGGGCGCAGGGGACACCATATATTTT. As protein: CSVEDRGAGDTIYF.

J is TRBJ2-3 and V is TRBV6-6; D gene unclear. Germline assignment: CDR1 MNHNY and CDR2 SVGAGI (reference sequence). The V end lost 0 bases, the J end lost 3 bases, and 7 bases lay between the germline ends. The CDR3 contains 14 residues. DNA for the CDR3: TGTGCCAGCAGTTACTCGTGGGGTACAGATACGCAGTATTTT. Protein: CASSYSWGTDTQYF.

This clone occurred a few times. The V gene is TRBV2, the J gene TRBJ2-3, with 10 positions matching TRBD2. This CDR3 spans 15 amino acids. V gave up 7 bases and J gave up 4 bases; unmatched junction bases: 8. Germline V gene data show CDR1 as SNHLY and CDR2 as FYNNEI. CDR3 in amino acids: CASTPGLAGADTQYF. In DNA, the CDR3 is TGTGCCAGCACTCCGGGTCTAGCGGGAGCAGATACGCAGTATTTT.

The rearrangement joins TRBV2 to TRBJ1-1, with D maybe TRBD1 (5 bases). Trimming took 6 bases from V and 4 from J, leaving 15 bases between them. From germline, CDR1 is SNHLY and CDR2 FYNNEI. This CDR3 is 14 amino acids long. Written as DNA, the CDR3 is TGTGCCAGCAGAGGGGAGAGTTTAGGCACTGAAGCTTTCTTT. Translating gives CASRGESLGTEAFF.

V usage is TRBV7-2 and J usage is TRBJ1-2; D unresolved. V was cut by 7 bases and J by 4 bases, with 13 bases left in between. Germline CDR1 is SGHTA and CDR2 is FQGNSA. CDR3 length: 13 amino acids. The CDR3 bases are TGTGCCAGCACCCTCGCGGGGAGCTATGGCTACACCTTC. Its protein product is CASTLAGSYGYTF. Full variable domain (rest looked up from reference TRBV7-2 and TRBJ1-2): GAGVSQSPSNKVTEKGKDVELRCDPISGHTALYWYRQSLGQGLEFLIYFQGNSAPDKSGLPSDRFSAERTGGSVSTLTIQRTQQEDSAVYLCASTLAGSYGYTFGSGTRLTVV.

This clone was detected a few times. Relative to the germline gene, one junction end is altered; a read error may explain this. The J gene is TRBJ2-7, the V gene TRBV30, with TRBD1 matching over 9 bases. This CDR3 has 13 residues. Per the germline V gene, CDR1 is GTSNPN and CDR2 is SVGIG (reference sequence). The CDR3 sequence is CTWRDRVSYEQYF. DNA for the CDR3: TGTACCTGGAGGGACAGGGTCTCCTACGAGCAGTACTTC. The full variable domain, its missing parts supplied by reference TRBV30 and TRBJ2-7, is SQTIHQWPATLVQPVGSPLSLECTVEGTSNPNLYWYRQAAGRGLQLLFYSVGIGQISSEVPQNLSASRPQDRQFILSSKKLLLSDSGFYLCTWRDRVSYEQYFGPGTRLTVT.

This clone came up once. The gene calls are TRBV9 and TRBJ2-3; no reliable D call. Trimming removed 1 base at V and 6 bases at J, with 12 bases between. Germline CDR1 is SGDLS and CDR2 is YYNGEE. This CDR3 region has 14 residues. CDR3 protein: CASSVLIETDTQYF. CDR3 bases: TGTGCCAGCAGCGTATTAATTGAGACGGATACGCAGTATTTT.

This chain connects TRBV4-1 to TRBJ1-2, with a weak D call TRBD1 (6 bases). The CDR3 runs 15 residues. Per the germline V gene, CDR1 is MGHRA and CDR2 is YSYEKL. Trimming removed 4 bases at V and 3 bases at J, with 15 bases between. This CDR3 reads CASSPTAAGDYGYTF. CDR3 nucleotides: TGCGCCAGCAGCCCCACCGCGGCAGGGGACTATGGCTACACCTTC.

This chain's CDR3 is CATVVPGAHEQFF. The CDR3 DNA follows: TGTGCCACCGTAGTCCCCGGCGCCCATGAGCAGTTCTTC. The V gene is TRBV28, the J gene TRBJ2-1; D unclear. This CDR3 has 13 amino acids. From germline, CDR1 is MDHEN and CDR2 SYDVKM. V gave up 10 bases and J gave up 8 bases, with 18 bases separating them.

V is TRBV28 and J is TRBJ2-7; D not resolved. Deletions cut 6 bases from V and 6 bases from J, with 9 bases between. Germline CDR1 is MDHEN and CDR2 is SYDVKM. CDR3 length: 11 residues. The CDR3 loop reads CASRIRLEQYF. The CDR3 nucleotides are TGTGCCAGCAGAATCAGGCTCGAGCAGTACTTC.

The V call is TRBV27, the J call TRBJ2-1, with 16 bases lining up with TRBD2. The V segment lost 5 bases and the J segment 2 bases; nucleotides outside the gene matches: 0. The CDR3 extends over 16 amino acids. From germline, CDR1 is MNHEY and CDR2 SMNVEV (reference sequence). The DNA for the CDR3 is TGTGCCAGCAGTGGGACTAGCGGGAGGGCCTACAATGAGCAGTTCTTC. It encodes CASSGTSGRAYNEQFF.

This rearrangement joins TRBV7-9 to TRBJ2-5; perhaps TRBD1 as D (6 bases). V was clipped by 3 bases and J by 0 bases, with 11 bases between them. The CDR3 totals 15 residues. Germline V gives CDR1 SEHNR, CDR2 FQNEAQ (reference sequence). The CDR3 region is CASSFYRVNQETQYF. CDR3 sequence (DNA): TGTGCCAGCAGCTTTTACAGGGTTAACCAAGAGACCCAGTACTTC.

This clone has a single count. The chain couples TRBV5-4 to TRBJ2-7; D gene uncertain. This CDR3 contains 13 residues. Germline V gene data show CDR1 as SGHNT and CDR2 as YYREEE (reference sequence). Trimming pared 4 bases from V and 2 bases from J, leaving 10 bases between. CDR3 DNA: TGTGCCAGCAGCCCTGACCTGGCCTACGAGCAGTACTTC. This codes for CASSPDLAYEQYF.

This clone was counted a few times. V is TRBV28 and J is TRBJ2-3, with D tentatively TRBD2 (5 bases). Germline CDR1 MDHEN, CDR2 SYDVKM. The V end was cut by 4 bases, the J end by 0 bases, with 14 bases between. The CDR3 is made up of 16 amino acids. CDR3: CASSSLLALSTDTQYF. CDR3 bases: TGTGCCAGCAGTTCCCTTCTAGCACTTAGCACAGATACGCAGTATTTT.

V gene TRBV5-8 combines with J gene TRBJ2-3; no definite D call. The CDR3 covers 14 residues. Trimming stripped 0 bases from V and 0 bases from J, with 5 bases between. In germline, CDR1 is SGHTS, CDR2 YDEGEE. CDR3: CASSLGQSTDTQYF. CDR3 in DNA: TGTGCCAGCAGCTTGGGACAAAGCACAGATACGCAGTATTTT.

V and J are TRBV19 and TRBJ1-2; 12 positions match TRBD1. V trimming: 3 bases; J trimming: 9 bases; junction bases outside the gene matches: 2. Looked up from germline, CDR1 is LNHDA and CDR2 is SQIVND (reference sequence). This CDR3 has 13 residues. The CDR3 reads CASSMGQGASYTF. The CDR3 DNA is TGTGCCAGTAGTATGGGACAGGGGGCAAGCTACACCTTC.

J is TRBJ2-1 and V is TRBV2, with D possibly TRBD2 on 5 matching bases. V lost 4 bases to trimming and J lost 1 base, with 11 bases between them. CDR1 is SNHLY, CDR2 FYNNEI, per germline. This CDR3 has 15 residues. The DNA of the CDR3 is TGTGCCAGCAGTGTCGTCTGGGAGTCCTACAATGAGCAGTTCTTC. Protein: CASSVVWESYNEQFF. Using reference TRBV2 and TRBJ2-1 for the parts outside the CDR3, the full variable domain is EPEVTQTPSHQVTQMGQEVILRCVPISNHLYFYWYRQILGQKVEFLVSFYNNEISEKSEIFDDQFSVERPDGSNFTLKIRSTKLEDSAMYFCASSVVWESYNEQFFGPGTRLTVL.

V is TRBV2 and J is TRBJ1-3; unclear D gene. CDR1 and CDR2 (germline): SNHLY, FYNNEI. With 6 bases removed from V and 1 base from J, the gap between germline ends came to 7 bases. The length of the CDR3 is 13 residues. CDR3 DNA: TGTGCCAGCAGGTGGGCTTCTGGAAACACCATATATTTT. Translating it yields CASRWASGNTIYF. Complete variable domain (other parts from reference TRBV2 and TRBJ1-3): EPEVTQTPSHQVTQMGQEVILRCVPISNHLYFYWYRQILGQKVEFLVSFYNNEISEKSEIFDDQFSVERPDGSNFTLKIRSTKLEDSAMYFCASRWASGNTIYFGEGSWLTVV.

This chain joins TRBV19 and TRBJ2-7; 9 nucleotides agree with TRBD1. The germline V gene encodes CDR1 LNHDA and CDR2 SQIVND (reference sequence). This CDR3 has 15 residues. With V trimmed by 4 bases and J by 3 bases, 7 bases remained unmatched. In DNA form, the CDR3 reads TGTGCCAGTAGTAGGCAGCCGGGACAGGGCTACGAGCAGTACTTC. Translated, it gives CASSRQPGQGYEQYF.

This chain's CDR3 is CASSQDRFYEQYF. The CDR3 DNA sequence: TGTGCCAGCAGTCAGGACAGGTTCTACGAGCAGTACTTC. V usage is TRBV5-6 and J usage is TRBJ2-7, with 7 positions matching TRBD1. The junction had 5 bases not matched to a gene; V was cut back by 5 bases and J by 3 bases. Germline-derived CDR1 and CDR2 are SGHDT and YYEEEE. CDR3 length: 13 amino acids.

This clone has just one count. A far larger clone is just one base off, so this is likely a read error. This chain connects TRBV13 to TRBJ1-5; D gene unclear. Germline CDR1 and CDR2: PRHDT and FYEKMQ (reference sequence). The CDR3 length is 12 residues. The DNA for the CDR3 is TGTTCCAGCAGCGCCAATAATCAGCCCCAGCATTTT. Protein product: CSSSANNQPQHF.

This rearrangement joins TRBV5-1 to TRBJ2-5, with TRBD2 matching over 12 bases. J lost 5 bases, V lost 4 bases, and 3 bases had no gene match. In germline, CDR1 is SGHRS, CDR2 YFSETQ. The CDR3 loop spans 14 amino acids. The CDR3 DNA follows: TGCGCCAGCAGCGTCGGGACTAGCGGGGAGACCCAGTACTTC. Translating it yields CASSVGTSGETQYF.

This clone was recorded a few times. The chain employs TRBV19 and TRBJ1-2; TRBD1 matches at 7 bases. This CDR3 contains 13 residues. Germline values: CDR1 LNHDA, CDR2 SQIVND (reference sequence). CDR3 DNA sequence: TGTGCTTCCCGGGACAGTGTTAACTATGGCTACACCTTC. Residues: CASRDSVNYGYTF.

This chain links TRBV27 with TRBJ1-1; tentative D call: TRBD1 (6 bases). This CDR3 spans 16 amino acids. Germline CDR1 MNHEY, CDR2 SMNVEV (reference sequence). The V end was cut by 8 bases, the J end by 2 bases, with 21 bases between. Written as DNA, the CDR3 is TGTGCCAGCCGAGGGGGGTCTCCTCGGGGCAACACTGAAGCTTTCTTT. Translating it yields CASRGGSPRGNTEAFF.

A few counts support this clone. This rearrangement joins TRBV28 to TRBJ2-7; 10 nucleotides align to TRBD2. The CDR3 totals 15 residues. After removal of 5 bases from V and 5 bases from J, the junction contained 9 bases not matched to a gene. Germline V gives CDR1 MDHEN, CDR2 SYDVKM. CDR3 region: CASSEGASGSHEQYF. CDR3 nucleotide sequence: TGTGCCAGCAGTGAGGGTGCTAGCGGGAGTCACGAGCAGTACTTC.

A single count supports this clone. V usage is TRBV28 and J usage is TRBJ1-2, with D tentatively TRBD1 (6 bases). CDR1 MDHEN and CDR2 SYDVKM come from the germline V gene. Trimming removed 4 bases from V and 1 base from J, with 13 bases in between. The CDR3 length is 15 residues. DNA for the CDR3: TGTGCCAGCAGTTCTAGGACAGCGATTAACTATGGCTACACCTTC. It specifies CASSSRTAINYGYTF.

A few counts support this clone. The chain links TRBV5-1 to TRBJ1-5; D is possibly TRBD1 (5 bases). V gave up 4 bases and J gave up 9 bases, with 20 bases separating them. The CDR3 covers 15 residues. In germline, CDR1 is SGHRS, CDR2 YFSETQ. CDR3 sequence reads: CASSETDWGEGPQHF. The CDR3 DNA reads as TGCGCCAGCAGCGAAACTGACTGGGGGGAAGGGCCCCAGCATTTT.

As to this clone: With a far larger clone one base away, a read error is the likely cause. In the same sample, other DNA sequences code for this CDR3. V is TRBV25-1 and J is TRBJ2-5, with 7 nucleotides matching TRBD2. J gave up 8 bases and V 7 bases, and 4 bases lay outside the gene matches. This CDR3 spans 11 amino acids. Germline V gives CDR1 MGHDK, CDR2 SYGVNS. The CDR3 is CASTAGETQYF. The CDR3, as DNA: TGTGCCAGCACGGCGGGGGAAACCCAGTACTTC.

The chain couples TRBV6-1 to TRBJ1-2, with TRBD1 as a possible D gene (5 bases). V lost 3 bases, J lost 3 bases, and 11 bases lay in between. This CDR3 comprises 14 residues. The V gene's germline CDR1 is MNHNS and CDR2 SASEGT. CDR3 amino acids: CASSEAGDYYGYTF. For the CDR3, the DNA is TGTGCCAGCAGTGAGGCGGGGGATTACTATGGCTACACCTTC.

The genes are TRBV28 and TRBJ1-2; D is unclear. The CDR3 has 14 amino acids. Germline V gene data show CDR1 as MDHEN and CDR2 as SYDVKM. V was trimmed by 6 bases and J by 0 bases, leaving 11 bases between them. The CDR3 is CASRIRGANYGYTF. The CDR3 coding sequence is TGTGCCAGCAGAATACGGGGAGCTAACTATGGCTACACCTTC.

The CDR3: CASSQVGTGEQYF. CDR3 in DNA: TGTGCCAGCAGCCAAGTGGGGACAGGGGAGCAGTACTTC. This rearrangement joins TRBV14 to TRBJ2-7; 9 bases match TRBD1. The germline V gene has CDR1 SGHDN and CDR2 FVKESK. There are 13 residues in the CDR3. V shed 1 base and J 7 bases; nucleotides not matched to a gene: 2.

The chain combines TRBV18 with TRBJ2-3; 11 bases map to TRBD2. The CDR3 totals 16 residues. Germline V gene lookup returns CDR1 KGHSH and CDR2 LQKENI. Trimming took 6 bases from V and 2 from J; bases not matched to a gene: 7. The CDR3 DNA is TGTGCCAGCTCCTCGCTAGCGGGAGGCTCCACAGATACGCAGTATTTT. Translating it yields CASSSLAGGSTDTQYF.